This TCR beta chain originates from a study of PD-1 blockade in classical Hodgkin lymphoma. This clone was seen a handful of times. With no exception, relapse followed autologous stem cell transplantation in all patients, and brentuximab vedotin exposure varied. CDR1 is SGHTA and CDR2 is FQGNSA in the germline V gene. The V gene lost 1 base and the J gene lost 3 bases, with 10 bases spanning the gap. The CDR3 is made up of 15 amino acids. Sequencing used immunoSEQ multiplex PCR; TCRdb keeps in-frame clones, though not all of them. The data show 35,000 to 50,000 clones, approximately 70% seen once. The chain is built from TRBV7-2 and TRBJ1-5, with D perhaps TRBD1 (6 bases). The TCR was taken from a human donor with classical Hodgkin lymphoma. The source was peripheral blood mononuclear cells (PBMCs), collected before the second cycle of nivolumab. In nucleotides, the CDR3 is TGTGCCAGCAGCTTAGACAGGGCCTCCAATCAGCCCCAGCATTTT. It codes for CASSLDRASNQPQHF.